This T cell receptor (beta chain) was retrieved from a study of T cells in Graves' hyperthyroidism and ophthalmopathy. RNA transcripts served as the template for amplifying TCR beta CDR3 regions. The TCR CDR3 first-round RT-PCR relied on the HTBI primer set. TCRdb ran MiXCR on the multiplex PCR reads and lists one entry per CDR3 protein. The data show hundreds of thousands of distinct CDR3 sequences, 15% to 20% seen once. Study-wide findings and caveats: Stable hyperthyroidism was separated from ophthalmopathy by a model based on 13 V-J features. Ophthalmopathy prediction by the model preceded onset by a median roughly 6 months.

These patients, aged 18 to 65, had recently diagnosed hyperthyroidism lasting under 2 months. Diagnoses were made from clinical symptoms, serum measures (thyroxine and TRAb), thyroid ultrasound and orbital computed tomography. V dropped 6 bases and J dropped 0 bases, with 12 bases sitting between them. This CDR3 spans 15 amino acids. Germline V lookup: CDR1 SGHAT, CDR2 FQNNGV. This clonotype was seen at least ten times. Its antigen is not identified. The clonotype comes from a young woman with Graves' hyperthyroidism. This chain connects TRBV11-2 to TRBJ2-4, with a tentative D call TRBD1 (6 bases). Sequencing was done on a sample of blood. The CDR3 nucleotides read TGTGCCAGCAGTCGTACACAGGGAGCCAAAAACATTCAGTACTTC. It encodes CASSRTQGAKNIQYF. Looking up the rest from reference TRBV11-2 and TRBJ2-4 gives the full variable domain: EAGVAQSPRYKIIEKRQSVAFWCNPISGHATLYWYQQILGQGPKLLIQFQNNGVVDDSQLPKDRFSAERLKGVDSTLKIQPAKLEDSAVYLCASSRTQGAKNIQYFGAGTRLSVL.